The rows below give T cell receptor beta chains drawn from one sample of a study of response to subunit inactivated influenza vaccine. A single record per CDR3 protein comes from TCRdb applying MiXCR to the RT-PCR reads. The sample has fewer than 700,000 distinct CDR3 sequences; 13% are singletons. The source material was PBMCs from blood, sampled about 40 days after vaccination. These receptors originate from a man in his forties or fifties who received an inactivated influenza vaccine. Each CDR3 is given with its conserved first and last residue. Each record gives: V gene, D gene, J gene, clone size, CDR3 protein, CDR3 DNA. A D gene is named only where the DNA matches it firmly. The size entry is marked missing in some rows and otherwise reads once, few, many or a size class.

TRBV7-6,TRBD1,TRBJ2-5,few,CASSLRIDRAETQYF,TGTGCCAGCAGCTTACGTATAGACAGGGCAGAGACCCAGTACTTC
TRBV20-1,TRBD1,TRBJ1-4,-,CSASGTAATNEKLFF,TGCAGTGCTAGCGGGACAGCTGCAACTAATGAAAAACTGTTTTTT
TRBV18,TRBD2,TRBJ2-6,few,CASSPSTGGSGANVLTF,TGTGCCAGCTCACCATCGACGGGGGGCTCTGGGGCCAACGTCCTGACTTTC
TRBV6-1,-,TRBJ2-2,-,CASRRGRGHGELFF,TGTGCCAGCAGACGGGGGCGCGGGCACGGGGAGCTGTTTTTT
TRBV3-1,-,TRBJ2-7,few,CASSQVLDYEQYF,TGTGCCAGCAGCCAAGTACTAGACTACGAGCAGTACTTC
TRBV2,-,TRBJ2-3,few,CASSVDRYTDTQYF,TGTGCCAGCAGTGTAGACAGATACACAGATACGCAGTATTTT
TRBV27,-,TRBJ2-5,-,CASSNYRRGHQETQYF,TGTGCCAGCAGTAACTACCGACGGGGCCACCAAGAGACCCAGTACTTC
TRBV4-3,-,TRBJ2-1,-,CASSQDMGVRNEQFF,TGCGCCAGCAGCCAAGATATGGGGGTAAGAAATGAGCAGTTCTTC
TRBV12-3/TRBV12-4,TRBD2,TRBJ2-1,many,CASLRGTSGYNEQFF,TGTGCCAGCCTGAGGGGGACTAGCGGATACAATGAGCAGTTCTTC
TRBV7-2,-,TRBJ2-2,few,CASSPMASTGELFF,TGTGCCAGCAGCCCCATGGCGAGTACCGGGGAGCTGTTTTTT
TRBV6-5,-,TRBJ2-7,-,CASSYSIESSYEQYF,TGTGCCAGCAGTTACTCGATTGAGAGCTCCTACGAGCAGTACTTC
TRBV2,-,TRBJ2-7,few,CAKLLGGLPYEQYF,TGTGCCAAACTACTTGGAGGCCTTCCTTACGAGCAGTACTTC
TRBV12-3/TRBV12-4,TRBD1,TRBJ2-7,many,CASTMDRKGEQYF,TGTGCCAGCACCATGGACAGGAAAGGCGAGCAGTACTTC
TRBV19,-,TRBJ1-2,few,CASRHGYGYTF,TGTGCCAGTCGACATGGCTATGGCTACACCTTC
TRBV20-1,-,TRBJ2-5,many,CSARPFGNQETQYF,TGCAGTGCTAGGCCTTTTGGGAATCAAGAGACCCAGTACTTC
TRBV4-2,-,TRBJ2-1,-,CASSQEGSTVNEQFF,TGTGCCAGCAGCCAAGAAGGTAGCACGGTCAATGAGCAGTTCTTC
TRBV6-5,-,TRBJ2-1,few,CATTRANEQFF,TGTGCCACCACTAGGGCCAATGAGCAGTTCTTC
TRBV20-1,-,TRBJ2-2,few,CSARYDYHTGELFF,TGCAGTGCTAGATACGACTACCACACCGGGGAGCTGTTTTTT
TRBV11-2,-,TRBJ2-1,few,CASTGTLVTNEQFF,TGTGCCAGCACCGGGACTTTAGTAACCAATGAGCAGTTCTTC
TRBV28,TRBD1,TRBJ2-5,-,CASCFGGQGFQETQYF,TGTGCCAGCTGCTTCGGGGGACAGGGGTTCCAAGAGACCCAGTACTTC
TRBV7-6,-,TRBJ1-2,many,CASSLESGSGYTF,TGTGCCAGCAGCTTAGAATCAGGATCTGGCTACACCTTC
TRBV28,-,TRBJ2-1,few,CASSSTAPSEQFF,TGTGCCAGCAGTTCGACTGCCCCCAGCGAGCAGTTCTTC
TRBV2,-,TRBJ2-5,-,CASSRQGISQETQYF,TGTGCCAGCAGCCGTCAGGGGATTAGTCAAGAGACCCAGTACTTC